Following are 5 T cell receptor beta chains from one sample sequenced in a study of blood T cell repertoires in COVID-19. Sequencing was performed with immunoSEQ multiplex PCR; in TCRdb, only in-frame clones are kept and a portion is missing. The sample includes some 530,000 clones, approximately 86% of them seen just once. Sequencing was carried out using PBMCs or T cells enriched from blood (not recorded which). The receptors were sampled from a woman aged 60-75 years who had recovered from COVID-19.

The rearrangement joins TRBV3-1 (or the pseudogene TRBV3-2) to TRBJ1-4; D is perhaps TRBD1 (5 bases). CDR3 length: 15 amino acids. Germline V lookup: CDR1 LGHDT, CDR2 YNNKEL (reference sequence). Between the trimmed V and J ends, which lost 3 bases and 0 bases, there was a span of 8 bases. The CDR3 here is CASSHTGSTNEKLFF. In nucleotides, the CDR3 is TGTGCCAGCAGCCATACAGGTTCAACTAATGAAAAACTGTTTTTT.

This sequence joins TRBV3-1 (or the pseudogene TRBV3-2) and TRBJ1-5; 9 nucleotides match TRBD1. CDR1 LGHDT and CDR2 YNNKEL come from the germline V gene (reference sequence). This CDR3 has 15 residues. V trimming: 4 bases; J trimming: 6 bases; junction bases outside the gene matches: 7. CDR3 sequence: CASSPGQGDGQPQHF. The CDR3 nucleotides read TGTGCCAGCAGCCCGGGACAGGGTGACGGTCAGCCCCAGCATTTT.

This rearrangement joins TRBV2 to TRBJ1-6, with D perhaps TRBD1 (5 bases). The V and J ends lost 2 bases and 6 bases respectively, with 11 bases between them. The CDR3 spans 15 residues. CDR1 and CDR2 (germline): SNHLY, FYNNEI. This CDR3 reads CASSERETVNSPLHF. The CDR3 DNA is TGTGCCAGCAGTGAACGTGAGACAGTTAATTCACCCCTCCACTTT.

The rearrangement links TRBV7-8 to TRBJ2-7; D unclear. V lost 1 base and J 0 bases, leaving 19 bases between the germline ends. Germline loops: CDR1 SGHVS, CDR2 FQNEAQ. The CDR3 has 18 residues. The CDR3 DNA follows: TGTGCCAGCAGCTTAGGATTAGGCGGCCACTACGCCTCCTACGAGCAGTACTTC. Translation: CASSLGLGGHYASYEQYF.

This chain connects TRBV27 to TRBJ2-7; 10 nucleotides match TRBD1. Germline CDR1 and CDR2: MNHEY and SMNVEV (reference sequence). CDR3 length: 15 amino acids. With 2 bases clipped from V and 2 bases from J, the junction kept 3 bases outside the gene matches. CDR3 nucleotide sequence: TGTGCCAGCAGTTTAAGGGACAGGGGCCCCTACGAGCAGTACTTC. It specifies CASSLRDRGPYEQYF.